This T cell receptor (beta chain) derives from a study of blood T cell repertoires in COVID-19. Overall study: T cells, B-cell-depleted T cells, or PBMCs supplied cDNA or gDNA.

Original methodology: Reference gene primer amplification yielded estimated nucleated cell counts. Method: immunoSEQ multiplex PCR; TCRdb's copy keeps in-frame clones and lacks some. The V and J calls and clone size come from that table; D and trimming were worked out from the DNA. Among about 65,000 clones listed, approximately 95% were seen once. With 5 bases clipped from V and 1 base from J, the junction kept 3 bases outside the gene matches. The CDR3 has 14 amino acids. Germline V lookup: CDR1 SEHNR, CDR2 FQNEAQ (reference sequence). The sequence was obtained from a man in his 70s with active COVID-19. The chain joins TRBV7-9 to TRBJ1-2, with 8 bases identical to TRBD1. The sequenced material came from peripheral blood. The CDR3 DNA follows: TGTGCCAGCAGCATGGACAGGGATAACTATGGCTACACCTTC. Amino acid sequence: CASSMDRDNYGYTF.